The present TCR beta chain was sequenced within a study of radiotherapy plus CTLA-4 blockade in lung cancer. About the study: With roughly 30% of patients having disease control, objective responses were seen in under 20%.

It was focal radiation plus CTLA-4 blockade with ipilimumab that patients with chemo-refractory metastatic non-small-cell lung cancer received. Profiled with immunoSEQ multiplex PCR; TCRdb holds only in-frame clones, not every one. This sample has 70,000 to 95,000 clones, with about 85% found just once. Germline V lookup: CDR1 SGHTA, CDR2 FQGNSA. V dropped 0 bases and J dropped 3 bases, with 12 bases sitting between them. The CDR3 loop spans 16 amino acids. The TCR originated in a human donor with non-small cell lung cancer that progressed on radiotherapy plus ipilimumab. The genes are TRBV7-2 and TRBJ1-3, with a weak D call TRBD1 (5 bases). Sequenced material: peripheral blood, taken from a patient treated with radiotherapy plus ipilimumab. The CDR3 here is CASSLAGPANGNTIYF. CDR3 nucleotides: TGTGCCAGCAGCTTAGCGGGGCCGGCGAATGGAAACACCATATATTTT.